This record looks at one T cell receptor (beta chain) sequence and its context. Its specificity is not known. These data originate in a study of T cell responses to AZD1222 COVID-19 vaccine. Study-level findings and limits: White British ancestry dominated among donors, who included more females, and clonal diversity was possibly underestimated. After the peak T cell response, and only then, were repertoires sampled.

Profiled with immunoSEQ multiplex PCR; TCRdb holds only in-frame clones, not every one. The sample lists about 99,000 clones; about 85% were seen once. With 4 bases removed from V and 4 bases from J, the gap between germline ends came to 16 bases. Germline V gene data show CDR1 as LGHNT and CDR2 as FRNRAP. The CDR3 covers 15 residues. This specimen was peripheral blood, taken on day 0 of AZD1222 vaccination. This TCR was recovered from an adult in good health. The gene calls are TRBV12-5 and TRBJ1-1, with D hard to call. CDR3 amino acids: CASGSYAMSGTEAFF. CDR3 coding DNA: TGTGCTAGTGGTTCGTATGCTATGTCGGGCACTGAAGCTTTCTTT.